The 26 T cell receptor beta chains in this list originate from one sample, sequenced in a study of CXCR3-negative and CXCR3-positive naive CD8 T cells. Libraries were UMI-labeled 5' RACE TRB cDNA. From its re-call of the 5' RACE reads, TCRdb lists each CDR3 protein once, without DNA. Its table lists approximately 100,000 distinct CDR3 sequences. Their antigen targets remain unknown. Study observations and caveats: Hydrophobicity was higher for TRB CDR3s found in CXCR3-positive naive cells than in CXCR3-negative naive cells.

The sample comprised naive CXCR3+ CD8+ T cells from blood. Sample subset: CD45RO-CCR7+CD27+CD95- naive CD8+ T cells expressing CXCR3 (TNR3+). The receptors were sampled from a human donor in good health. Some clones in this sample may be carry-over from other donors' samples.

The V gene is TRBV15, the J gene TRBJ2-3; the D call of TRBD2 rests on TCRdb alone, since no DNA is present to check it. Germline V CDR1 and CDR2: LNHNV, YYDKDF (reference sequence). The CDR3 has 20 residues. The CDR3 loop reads CATSRPPFLAGGSSTDTQYF.

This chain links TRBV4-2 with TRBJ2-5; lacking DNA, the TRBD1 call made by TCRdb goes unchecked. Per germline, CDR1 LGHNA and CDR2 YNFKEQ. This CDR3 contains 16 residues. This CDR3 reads CASSQVGGVPGETQYF.

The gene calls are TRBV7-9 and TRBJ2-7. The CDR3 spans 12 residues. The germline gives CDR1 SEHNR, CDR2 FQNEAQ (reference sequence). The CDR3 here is CASSLAHYEQYF.

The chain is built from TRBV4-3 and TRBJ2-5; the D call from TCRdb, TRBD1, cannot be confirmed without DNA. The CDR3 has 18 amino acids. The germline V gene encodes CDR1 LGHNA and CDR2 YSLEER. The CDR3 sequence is CASIQDLMGQGLQETQYF.

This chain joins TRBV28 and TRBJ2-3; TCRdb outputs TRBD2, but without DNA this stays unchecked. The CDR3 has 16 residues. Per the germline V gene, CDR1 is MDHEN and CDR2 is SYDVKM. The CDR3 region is CASSLRTSVDTDTQYF.

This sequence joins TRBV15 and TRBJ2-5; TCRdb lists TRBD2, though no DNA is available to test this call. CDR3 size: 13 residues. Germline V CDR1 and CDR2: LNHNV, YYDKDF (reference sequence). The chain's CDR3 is CATRAGVRETQYF.

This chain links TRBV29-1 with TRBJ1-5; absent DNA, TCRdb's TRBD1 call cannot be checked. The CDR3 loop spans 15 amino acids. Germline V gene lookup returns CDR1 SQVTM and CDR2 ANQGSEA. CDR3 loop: CSVEEGGTGNQPQHF.

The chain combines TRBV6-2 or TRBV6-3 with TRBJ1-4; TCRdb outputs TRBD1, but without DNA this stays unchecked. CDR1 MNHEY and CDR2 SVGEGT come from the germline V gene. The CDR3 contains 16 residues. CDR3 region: CASSYSTDRDNEKLFF.

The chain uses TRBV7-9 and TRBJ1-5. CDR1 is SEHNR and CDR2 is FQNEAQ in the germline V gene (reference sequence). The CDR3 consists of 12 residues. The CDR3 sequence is CASGTDNQPQHF.

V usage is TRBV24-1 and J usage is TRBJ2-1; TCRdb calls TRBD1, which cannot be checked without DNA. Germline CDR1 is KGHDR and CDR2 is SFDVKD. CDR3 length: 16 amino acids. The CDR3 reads CATSESRDRPGGGQFF.

This CDR3 is CSARVPRGGNNEQFF. V and J are TRBV20-1 and TRBJ2-1; checking the TCRdb D call of TRBD2 is not possible without DNA. The CDR3 totals 15 residues. The germline V gene encodes CDR1 DFQATT and CDR2 SNEGSKA (reference sequence).

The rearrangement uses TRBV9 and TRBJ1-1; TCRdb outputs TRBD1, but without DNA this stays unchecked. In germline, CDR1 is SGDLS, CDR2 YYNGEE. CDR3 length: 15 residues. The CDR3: CASSVSWGHTTEAFF. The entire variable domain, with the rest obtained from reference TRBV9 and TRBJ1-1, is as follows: DSGVTQTPKHLITATGQRVTLRCSPRSGDLSVYWYQQSLDQGLQFLIQYYNGEERAKGNILERFSAQQFPDLHSELNLSSLELGDSALYFCASSVSWGHTTEAFFGQGTRLTVV.

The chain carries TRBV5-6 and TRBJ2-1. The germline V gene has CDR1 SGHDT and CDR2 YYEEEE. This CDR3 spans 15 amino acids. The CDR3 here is CASSSGPYSYNEQFF.

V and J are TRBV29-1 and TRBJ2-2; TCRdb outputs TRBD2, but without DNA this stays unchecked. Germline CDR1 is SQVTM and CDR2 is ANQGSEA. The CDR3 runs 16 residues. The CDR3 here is CSVNGLSLSNTGELFF.

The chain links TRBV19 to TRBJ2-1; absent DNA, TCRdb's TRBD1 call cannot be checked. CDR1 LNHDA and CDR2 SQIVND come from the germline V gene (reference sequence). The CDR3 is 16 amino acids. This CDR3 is CASSIGARGLNNEQFF.

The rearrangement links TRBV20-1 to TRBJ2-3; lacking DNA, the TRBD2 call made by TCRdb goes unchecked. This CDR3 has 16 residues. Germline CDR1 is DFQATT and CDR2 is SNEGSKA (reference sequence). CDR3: CSVGGLRGTSWDTQYF.

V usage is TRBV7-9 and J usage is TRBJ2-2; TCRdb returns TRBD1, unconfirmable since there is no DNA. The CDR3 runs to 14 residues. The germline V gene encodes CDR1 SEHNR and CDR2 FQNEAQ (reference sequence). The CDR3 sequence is CASRRGTNTGELFF. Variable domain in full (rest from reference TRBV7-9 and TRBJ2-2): DTGVSQNPRHKITKRGQNVTFRCDPISEHNRLYWYRQTLGQGPEFLTYFQNEAQLEKSRLLSDRFSAERPKGSFSTLEIQRTEQGDSAMYLCASRRGTNTGELFFGEGSRLTVL.

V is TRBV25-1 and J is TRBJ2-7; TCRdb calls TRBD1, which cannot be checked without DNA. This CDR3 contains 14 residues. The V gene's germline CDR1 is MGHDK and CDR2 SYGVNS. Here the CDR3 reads CASSGPEFPYEQYF.

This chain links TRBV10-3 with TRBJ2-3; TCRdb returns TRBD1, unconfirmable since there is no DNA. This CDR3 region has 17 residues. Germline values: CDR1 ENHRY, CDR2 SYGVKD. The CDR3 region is CAIRIDGGGLLTDTQYF.

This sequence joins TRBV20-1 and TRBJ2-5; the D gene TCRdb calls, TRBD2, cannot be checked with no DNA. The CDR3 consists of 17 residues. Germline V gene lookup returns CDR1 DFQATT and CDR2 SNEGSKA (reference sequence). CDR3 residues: CSARVDQTPVGGETQYF.

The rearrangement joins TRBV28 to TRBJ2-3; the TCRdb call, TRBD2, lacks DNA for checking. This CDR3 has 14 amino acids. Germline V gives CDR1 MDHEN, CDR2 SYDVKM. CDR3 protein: CASSLNRERGGKYF.

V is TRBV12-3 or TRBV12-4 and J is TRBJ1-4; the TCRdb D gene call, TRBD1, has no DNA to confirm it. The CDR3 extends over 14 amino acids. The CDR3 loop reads CASSLGTGLEKLFF.

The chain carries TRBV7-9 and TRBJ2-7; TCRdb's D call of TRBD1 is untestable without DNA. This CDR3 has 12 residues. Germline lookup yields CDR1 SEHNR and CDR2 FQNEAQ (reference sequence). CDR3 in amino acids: CASSYKTGEQYF.

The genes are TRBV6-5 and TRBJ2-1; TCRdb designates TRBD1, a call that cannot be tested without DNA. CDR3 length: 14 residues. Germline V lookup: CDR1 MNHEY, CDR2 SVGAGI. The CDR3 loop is CASSYLTGGNEQFF.

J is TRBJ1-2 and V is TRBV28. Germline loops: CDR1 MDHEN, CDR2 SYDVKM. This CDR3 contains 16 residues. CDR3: CASSPFRQLPPYGYTF.

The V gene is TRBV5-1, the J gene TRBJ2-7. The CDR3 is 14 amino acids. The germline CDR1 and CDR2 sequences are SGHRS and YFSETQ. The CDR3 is CASSMTVATYEQYF.